This T cell receptor (beta chain) was captured by sequencing in a study of CD4 T cells in relation to SARS-CoV-2 and coronaviruses. Clones were sequenced by immunoSEQ multiplex PCR, and TCRdb holds only the in-frame ones, with some missing. Seen here are some 65,000 clones, 75% to 90% observed once, and the top ten hold more than 1.5%. The CDR3 contains 15 residues. CD4+ T cells from unexposed donors were obtained before the COVID-19 pandemic (2011-2018). The material sequenced was memory CD4+ T cells from PBMCs. This sequence was found in a human donor in good health. This chain joins TRBV21-1 and TRBJ2-1. TRBV21-1 counts as a pseudogene. CDR3 amino acids: CASSKGCSSYNEQFF. The CDR3 DNA reads TGTGCCAGCAGCAAAGGCTGTTCTTCCTACAATGAGCAGTTCTTC.